This section outlines one T cell receptor beta chain sequence together with its context. Germline CDR1 reads SGHRS; CDR2 reads YFSETQ. V was clipped by 0 bases and J by 4 bases, with 13 bases between them. The CDR3 covers 16 residues. TCRdb reanalysed the 5' RACE reads using MiXCR and keeps one entry per CDR3 protein. The table has fewer than 75,000 distinct CDR3 sequences, less than 30% seen once. The sorted Tregs were CD4+CD25+CD127-/low cells. Sequencing was carried out using tumor-infiltrating Tregs sorted from the breast tumor. The gene calls are TRBV5-1 and TRBJ1-4; D is possibly TRBD1 (5 bases). This receptor was obtained from a female donor with breast cancer. The CDR3 region is CASSLGQGTDNEKLFF. The CDR3 bases are TGCGCCAGCAGCTTGGGCCAGGGAACCGATAATGAAAAACTGTTTTTT.